A selection of T cell receptor beta chains follows, all from one sample in a study of shared clonotypes between healthy human individuals. Measured with immunoSEQ multiplex PCR; TCRdb has only the in-frame clones, and not every one. Of 1.4 million to 1.5 million clones listed, around 97% were seen once; the top ten hold approximately 1.1%. The sequencing input was naive CD4+ T cells sorted from blood. Receptors were obtained from a man younger than 45 in good health. Each CDR3 is given with its conserved first and last residue. A D gene is named only where the DNA matches it firmly. Clone size is stated in some rows and not others, as once, few, many or a class when expanded.

cdr3_nt: TGTGCCAGTAGATTAGGCGGGAACACCGGGGAGCTGTTTTTT; cdr3_aa: CASRLGGNTGELFF; d_call: NA; clone_size: NA; v_call: TRBV19; j_call: TRBJ2-2
cdr3_nt: TGTGCCAGCAGCCCAGGACAATTCTGGGCAGATACGCAGTATTTT; cdr3_aa: CASSPGQFWADTQYF; d_call: NA; clone_size: NA; v_call: TRBV14; j_call: TRBJ2-3
cdr3_nt: TGTGCCAGCAGTTTATCCTTCAGAGGTAGACCGGCTCAAGAGACCCAGTACTTC; cdr3_aa: CASSLSFRGRPAQETQYF; d_call: NA; clone_size: NA; v_call: TRBV27; j_call: TRBJ2-5
cdr3_nt: TGTGCCAGTAGTATGACTAGCGGGATCTCCTACAATGAGCAGTTCTTC; cdr3_aa: CASSMTSGISYNEQFF; d_call: TRBD2; clone_size: NA; v_call: TRBV19; j_call: TRBJ2-1
cdr3_nt: TGTGCCAGCAGCAGCTACAAGGGACAGGTTAACTATGGCTACACCTTC; cdr3_aa: CASSSYKGQVNYGYTF; d_call: TRBD1; clone_size: NA; v_call: TRBV9; j_call: TRBJ1-2
cdr3_nt: TGTGCCAGCAGCAAAACTAGCGGGAGAAGTACCGGGGAGCTGTTTTTT; cdr3_aa: CASSKTSGRSTGELFF; d_call: TRBD2; clone_size: NA; v_call: TRBV7-7; j_call: TRBJ2-2
cdr3_nt: TGTGCCAGCAGCCAACTATACGGTCTCGGCGGGAGTGGCAATGAGCAGTTCTTC; cdr3_aa: CASSQLYGLGGSGNEQFF; d_call: TRBD2; clone_size: NA; v_call: TRBV14; j_call: TRBJ2-1
cdr3_nt: TGTGCCAGCTCTCAAAGGGAGGGGGCTGGGGCCAACGTCCTGACTTTC; cdr3_aa: CASSQREGAGANVLTF; d_call: NA; clone_size: NA; v_call: TRBV18; j_call: TRBJ2-6
cdr3_nt: TGTGCCAGCAGCTTCACGGCGGGACCCAACAGCGGGGAGCTGTTTTTT; cdr3_aa: CASSFTAGPNSGELFF; d_call: NA; clone_size: NA; v_call: TRBV11-3; j_call: TRBJ2-2
cdr3_nt: TGTGCCAGCAAGGCTGACAGGGCGCTCGCCTTGAACACTGAAGCTTTCTTT; cdr3_aa: CASKADRALALNTEAFF; d_call: TRBD1; clone_size: once; v_call: TRBV7-8; j_call: TRBJ1-1
cdr3_nt: TGTGCCAGCAGCTTAGGGGGTCTCGGCGAAAAACTGTTTTTT; cdr3_aa: CASSLGGLGEKLFF; d_call: NA; clone_size: NA; v_call: TRBV7-2; j_call: TRBJ1-4
cdr3_nt: TGTGCCAGCAGCCCCGAAGTCTCTCGGGCCAACGTCCTGACTTTC; cdr3_aa: CASSPEVSRANVLTF; d_call: NA; clone_size: NA; v_call: TRBV7-6; j_call: TRBJ2-6
cdr3_nt: TGTGCCAGCTCTACCAGGACTGGGGGCTACAATGAGCAGTTCTTC; cdr3_aa: CASSTRTGGYNEQFF; d_call: NA; clone_size: NA; v_call: TRBV18; j_call: TRBJ2-1
cdr3_nt: TGTGCCAGCAGCCTGGACCCCTACACTGAAGCTTTCTTT; cdr3_aa: CASSLDPYTEAFF; d_call: NA; clone_size: NA; v_call: TRBV5-4; j_call: TRBJ1-1
cdr3_nt: TGCGCCAGCAGTGACAGGGGTGGAAACACCATATATTTT; cdr3_aa: CASSDRGGNTIYF; d_call: NA; clone_size: NA; v_call: TRBV10-2; j_call: TRBJ1-3
cdr3_nt: TGTGCCAGTAGTATATATCGGACCGGACTCCCGGCCAATGAGCAGTTCTTC; cdr3_aa: CASSIYRTGLPANEQFF; d_call: NA; clone_size: once; v_call: TRBV19; j_call: TRBJ2-1
cdr3_nt: TGTGCCAGCAGTTTCACTAGCGGGAGGATACGAGAGACCCAGTACTTC; cdr3_aa: CASSFTSGRIRETQYF; d_call: TRBD2; clone_size: NA; v_call: TRBV27; j_call: TRBJ2-5
cdr3_nt: TGTGCCAGCAGTTCACCAAAGTTGACTAGCCTTACCTCTCCTTACAATGAGCAGTTCTTC; cdr3_aa: CASSSPKLTSLTSPYNEQFF; d_call: TRBD2; clone_size: NA; v_call: TRBV27; j_call: TRBJ2-1